This is a list of T cell receptor beta chains from one sample in a study of blood T cell repertoires in COVID-19. Profiled with immunoSEQ multiplex PCR; TCRdb holds only in-frame clones, not every one. The data contain about 300,000 clones, less than 90% of them singletons. The sequencing sample was made of peripheral blood. The receptor set was obtained from a human donor in a cohort sampled during active COVID-19. The CDR3 runs from the conserved cysteine through the conserved F or W. Fields, in order: D gene, V gene, J gene, clone size, CDR3 DNA, CDR3 protein. D genes are given only for firm matches. Size tells how often a clone was seen (once, few, many) or the class of an expanded clone, and some rows leave it out.

D gene: TRBD2
V gene: TRBV29-1
J gene: TRBJ2-7
clone size: .
CDR3 DNA: TGCAGCGTTGCCCTAGCGGGAGGTCCCTACGAGCAGTACTTC
CDR3 protein: CSVALAGGPYEQYF

D gene: .
V gene: TRBV10-3
J gene: TRBJ2-1
clone size: .
CDR3 DNA: TGTGCCATCAGTGGGGAGGCCGGACGTGGGGTCTGGCACAATGAGCAGTTCTTC
CDR3 protein: CAISGEAGRGVWHNEQFF

D gene: .
V gene: TRBV19
J gene: TRBJ2-7
clone size: .
CDR3 DNA: TGTGCCAGTAGTGCTTACCGGCCCCCAGCCGGAGGAGGCTACGAGCAGTACTTC
CDR3 protein: CASSAYRPPAGGGYEQYF

D gene: .
V gene: TRBV7-6
J gene: TRBJ2-1
clone size: once
CDR3 DNA: TGTGCCAGCAGCTTAGTGCAGGGGGGATACAATGAGCAGTTCTTC
CDR3 protein: CASSLVQGGYNEQFF

D gene: .
V gene: TRBV5-4
J gene: TRBJ2-4
clone size: .
CDR3 DNA: TGTGCCAGCAGCTTGCTAGCGACCAAAAACATTCAGTACTTC
CDR3 protein: CASSLLATKNIQYF

D gene: .
V gene: TRBV2
J gene: TRBJ2-1
clone size: .
CDR3 DNA: TGTGCCAGCAACAGGGAAAGCTCCTACAATGAGCAGTTCTTC
CDR3 protein: CASNRESSYNEQFF

D gene: TRBD1
V gene: TRBV3-1/TRBV3-2
J gene: TRBJ2-4
clone size: .
CDR3 DNA: TGTGCCAGCAGCCAAGTCTTCGGCACAGGGGACATTCAGTACTTC
CDR3 protein: CASSQVFGTGDIQYF

D gene: .
V gene: TRBV2
J gene: TRBJ1-6
clone size: once
CDR3 DNA: TGTGCCAGCAGGTCGACAGGTTCGACACCCCTCCACTTT
CDR3 protein: CASRSTGSTPLHF

D gene: TRBD2
V gene: TRBV3-1/TRBV3-2
J gene: TRBJ2-7
clone size: .
CDR3 DNA: TGTGCCAGCCGGACTAGCGGCGGCTACGAGCAGTACTTC
CDR3 protein: CASRTSGGYEQYF

D gene: TRBD2
V gene: TRBV19
J gene: TRBJ2-2
clone size: .
CDR3 DNA: TGTGCCAGTAGTATAGTTAGCGGGATGGGTACCGGGGAGCTGTTTTTT
CDR3 protein: CASSIVSGMGTGELFF

D gene: TRBD1
V gene: TRBV19
J gene: TRBJ1-1
clone size: few
CDR3 DNA: TGTGCCAGTAGTGCAGACAGGGTTGTGGAAGCTTTCTTT
CDR3 protein: CASSADRVVEAFF

D gene: TRBD1
V gene: TRBV7-2
J gene: TRBJ2-2
clone size: once
CDR3 DNA: TGTGCCAGCACTAGACAGGGAGCGAACACCGGGGAGCTGTTTTTT
CDR3 protein: CASTRQGANTGELFF

D gene: .
V gene: TRBV10-1
J gene: TRBJ1-1
clone size: once
CDR3 DNA: TGCGCCAGCAGTGAGGGGAGAATGAACACTGAAGCTTTCTTT
CDR3 protein: CASSEGRMNTEAFF

D gene: TRBD1
V gene: TRBV4-1
J gene: TRBJ1-2
clone size: .
CDR3 DNA: TGCGCCAGCAGCCGGGACAGTAATAACTATGGCTACACCTTC
CDR3 protein: CASSRDSNNYGYTF

D gene: .
V gene: TRBV3-1/TRBV3-2
J gene: TRBJ2-3
clone size: .
CDR3 DNA: TGTGCCAGCAGCCAAGCGACTAGCACAGATACGCAGTATTTT
CDR3 protein: CASSQATSTDTQYF

D gene: .
V gene: TRBV10-2
J gene: TRBJ2-1
clone size: .
CDR3 DNA: TGCGCCAGCAGACAAGCGGGTTCGGGGTTGGAGCAGTTCTTC
CDR3 protein: CASRQAGSGLEQFF

D gene: .
V gene: TRBV7-3
J gene: TRBJ2-3
clone size: .
CDR3 DNA: TGTGCCAGCAGCTTAGCTCCCAACACCGTCGAGCAGTATTTT
CDR3 protein: CASSLAPNTVEQYF

D gene: TRBD2
V gene: TRBV9
J gene: TRBJ2-1
clone size: .
CDR3 DNA: TGTGCCAGCAGCGTAGGGGGAGCGGGAGGGGCTAAGCAGTTCTTC
CDR3 protein: CASSVGGAGGAKQFF

D gene: TRBD2
V gene: TRBV10-1
J gene: TRBJ2-1
clone size: once
CDR3 DNA: TGCGCCAGCAGTGAGTCAGCGGGAGGGCCCTACAATGAGCAGTTCTTC
CDR3 protein: CASSESAGGPYNEQFF

D gene: .
V gene: TRBV10-3
J gene: TRBJ1-3
clone size: .
CDR3 DNA: TGTGCCATCAGGGGGGCGCTCGGAAACACCATATATTTT
CDR3 protein: CAIRGALGNTIYF

D gene: TRBD1
V gene: TRBV27
J gene: TRBJ1-2
clone size: .
CDR3 DNA: TGTGCCAGCAGTGGTTACGGTACAGGGGACTATGGCTACACCTTC
CDR3 protein: CASSGYGTGDYGYTF

D gene: TRBD1
V gene: TRBV2
J gene: TRBJ1-1
clone size: .
CDR3 DNA: TGTGCCAGCAGAGGGGACAGGGTTAGGGGCACTGAAGCTTTCTTT
CDR3 protein: CASRGDRVRGTEAFF

D gene: TRBD2
V gene: TRBV5-6
J gene: TRBJ2-5
clone size: .
CDR3 DNA: TGTGCCAGCAGCTTGGCCGGTCTAGCGGGAGCAGAGACCCAGTACTTC
CDR3 protein: CASSLAGLAGAETQYF

D gene: TRBD1
V gene: TRBV28
J gene: TRBJ2-7
clone size: .
CDR3 DNA: TGTGCCAGCAGTATTCCCGGGACAGGTCGCAACGAGCAGTACTTC
CDR3 protein: CASSIPGTGRNEQYF

D gene: TRBD1
V gene: TRBV9
J gene: TRBJ2-5
clone size: .
CDR3 DNA: TGTGCCAGCAGCTCCGGGACAGGGGTTCGGGAGACCCAGTACTTC
CDR3 protein: CASSSGTGVRETQYF

D gene: .
V gene: TRBV7-2
J gene: TRBJ2-7
clone size: once
CDR3 DNA: TGTGCCAGCAGCTTAGGCACAGGGCCCTACGAGCAGTACTTC
CDR3 protein: CASSLGTGPYEQYF

D gene: .
V gene: TRBV20-1
J gene: TRBJ2-7
clone size: once
CDR3 DNA: TGCAGTGCTAGAGGGACTCACGAGCAGTACTTC
CDR3 protein: CSARGTHEQYF

D gene: .
V gene: TRBV7-9
J gene: TRBJ2-3
clone size: .
CDR3 DNA: TGTGCCAGCAGCTTAGGATGGCAGACTAGAGGTACAGATACGCAGTATTTT
CDR3 protein: CASSLGWQTRGTDTQYF

D gene: TRBD1
V gene: TRBV18
J gene: TRBJ1-4
clone size: .
CDR3 DNA: TGTGCCAGCTCATCCGGGACAGGGGGCGGTAATGAAAAACTGTTTTTT
CDR3 protein: CASSSGTGGGNEKLFF

D gene: .
V gene: TRBV7-2
J gene: TRBJ1-6
clone size: .
CDR3 DNA: TGTGCCAGCAGCTCCCTACAGGGTTATAATTCACCCCTCCACTTT
CDR3 protein: CASSSLQGYNSPLHF

D gene: .
V gene: TRBV5-8
J gene: TRBJ1-1
clone size: .
CDR3 DNA: TGTGCCAGCAGCTTGTTCCCGGACAGTGAAGCTTTCTTT
CDR3 protein: CASSLFPDSEAFF

D gene: .
V gene: TRBV28
J gene: TRBJ2-7
clone size: .
CDR3 DNA: TGTGCCAGCAGTTTCTTTACCGGCGAGCAGTACTTC
CDR3 protein: CASSFFTGEQYF

D gene: TRBD1
V gene: TRBV2
J gene: TRBJ1-3
clone size: .
CDR3 DNA: TGTGCCAGCAGTCCGGACAGGGTTGGTGGAAACACCATATATTTT
CDR3 protein: CASSPDRVGGNTIYF

D gene: .
V gene: TRBV7-9
J gene: TRBJ2-3
clone size: .
CDR3 DNA: TGTGCCAGCAGGTTAACTAGGCCTAGCACAGATACGCAGTATTTT
CDR3 protein: CASRLTRPSTDTQYF

D gene: TRBD1
V gene: TRBV3-1/TRBV3-2
J gene: TRBJ2-7
clone size: .
CDR3 DNA: TGTGCCAGCAGCCTCCGACAGGGTGGTCCCTACGAGCAGTACTTC
CDR3 protein: CASSLRQGGPYEQYF

D gene: TRBD1
V gene: TRBV6-2/TRBV6-3
J gene: TRBJ1-5
clone size: .
CDR3 DNA: TGTGCCAGCAGTAATTTTTACCGGGACAGGGCCTTGAATCAGCCCCAGCATTTT
CDR3 protein: CASSNFYRDRALNQPQHF

D gene: TRBD2
V gene: TRBV19
J gene: TRBJ2-1
clone size: few
CDR3 DNA: TGTGCCAGTAGTACGACTAGCGGGAGAGGCGGGCCCTCCCTTGAGCAGTTCTTC
CDR3 protein: CASSTTSGRGGPSLEQFF

D gene: TRBD2
V gene: TRBV19
J gene: TRBJ2-1
clone size: .
CDR3 DNA: TGTGCCAGTAGGACCTCCGGGACTAGCGGGAGTCGTCAGTTCTTC
CDR3 protein: CASRTSGTSGSRQFF

D gene: .
V gene: TRBV6-5
J gene: TRBJ1-6
clone size: .
CDR3 DNA: TGTGCCAGCAAAGCGGAGGGGAAGGATTCACCCCTCCACTTT
CDR3 protein: CASKAEGKDSPLHF

D gene: TRBD2
V gene: TRBV27
J gene: TRBJ2-7
clone size: .
CDR3 DNA: TGTGCCAGCAGTCCTAGCGGGATTCGGTACGAGCAGTACTTC
CDR3 protein: CASSPSGIRYEQYF

D gene: .
V gene: TRBV5-1
J gene: TRBJ2-7
clone size: .
CDR3 DNA: TGCGCCAGCAGCTTGTCCGGGATGGGCTCCTACGAGCAGTACTTC
CDR3 protein: CASSLSGMGSYEQYF

D gene: TRBD1
V gene: TRBV18
J gene: TRBJ1-6
clone size: .
CDR3 DNA: TGTGCCAGCTCACGCGACAGGGTTAGTTCACCCCTCCACTTT
CDR3 protein: CASSRDRVSSPLHF

D gene: .
V gene: TRBV3-1/TRBV3-2
J gene: TRBJ2-6
clone size: .
CDR3 DNA: TGTGCCAGCAGCCAAGACCCGGCGGTCTCGGGGGCCAACGTCCTGACTTTC
CDR3 protein: CASSQDPAVSGANVLTF

D gene: .
V gene: TRBV3-1/TRBV3-2
J gene: TRBJ2-7
clone size: few
CDR3 DNA: TGTGCCAGCAGCCAAGTTTCCCTGCCTCGAGACTACGAGCAGTACTTC
CDR3 protein: CASSQVSLPRDYEQYF

D gene: TRBD2
V gene: TRBV5-1
J gene: TRBJ2-1
clone size: .
CDR3 DNA: TGCGCCAGCAGCCCCTACAGGGGGACTAGCGGGACGGACAATGAGCAGTTCTTC
CDR3 protein: CASSPYRGTSGTDNEQFF

D gene: TRBD1
V gene: TRBV5-4
J gene: TRBJ2-3
clone size: .
CDR3 DNA: TGTGCCAGCAGCGCCCGACAGGGGGGGGATACGCAGTATTTT
CDR3 protein: CASSARQGGDTQYF

D gene: .
V gene: TRBV19
J gene: TRBJ1-4
clone size: .
CDR3 DNA: TGTGCCAGTAGGAGGGGGTCCCGCACCTCAACTAATGAAAAACTGTTTTTT
CDR3 protein: CASRRGSRTSTNEKLFF

D gene: TRBD1
V gene: TRBV5-3
J gene: TRBJ2-4
clone size: .
CDR3 DNA: TGTGCCAGAAGCCTTGGCCACAGGGGAAGGTGTCTAGCCAAAAACATTCAGTACTTC
CDR3 protein: CARSLGHRGRCLAKNIQYF

D gene: TRBD1
V gene: TRBV19
J gene: TRBJ2-6
clone size: .
CDR3 DNA: TGTGCCAGTAGTAACCAGGGGGCGAGTGGGGCCAACGTCCTGACTTTC
CDR3 protein: CASSNQGASGANVLTF

D gene: TRBD2
V gene: TRBV28
J gene: TRBJ2-3
clone size: .
CDR3 DNA: TGTGCCAGCAGTTCTCCCGGGACTAGAATCACAGATACGCAGTATTTT
CDR3 protein: CASSSPGTRITDTQYF

D gene: .
V gene: TRBV18
J gene: TRBJ2-1
clone size: .
CDR3 DNA: TGTGCCAGCTCACCAAGCGTCCATGAGCAGTTCTTC
CDR3 protein: CASSPSVHEQFF

D gene: .
V gene: TRBV2
J gene: TRBJ1-5
clone size: .
CDR3 DNA: TGTGCCAGCAGTGAAGCGCCCAGTATTAGCAATCAGCCCCAGCATTTT
CDR3 protein: CASSEAPSISNQPQHF

D gene: .
V gene: TRBV5-1
J gene: TRBJ2-3
clone size: .
CDR3 DNA: TGCGCCAGCAGCTCAGGACAACGCACAGATACGCAGTATTTT
CDR3 protein: CASSSGQRTDTQYF

D gene: TRBD2
V gene: TRBV6-5
J gene: TRBJ2-3
clone size: .
CDR3 DNA: TGTGCCAGCAGTTACGGAGCGGGGGGCACAGATACGCAGTATTTT
CDR3 protein: CASSYGAGGTDTQYF

D gene: .
V gene: TRBV29-1
J gene: TRBJ1-2
clone size: .
CDR3 DNA: TGCAGCGTTGAGGGTGAGAGGGCCCTTAATGGCTACACCTTC
CDR3 protein: CSVEGERALNGYTF

D gene: .
V gene: TRBV7-6
J gene: TRBJ2-5
clone size: .
CDR3 DNA: TGTGCCAGCAGTTCTTCACCCAGCGCCCAGTACTTC
CDR3 protein: CASSSSPSAQYF

D gene: TRBD2
V gene: TRBV3-1/TRBV3-2
J gene: TRBJ2-1
clone size: .
CDR3 DNA: TGTGCCATCGGAAGCGGGAGGAGGGGTGAGCAGTTCTTC
CDR3 protein: CAIGSGRRGEQFF

D gene: .
V gene: TRBV3-1/TRBV3-2
J gene: TRBJ2-7
clone size: .
CDR3 DNA: TGTGCCAGCAGCCCCCGTATAGCGGAAGCCTACGAGCAGTACTTC
CDR3 protein: CASSPRIAEAYEQYF

D gene: TRBD2
V gene: TRBV7-9
J gene: TRBJ2-7
clone size: .
CDR3 DNA: TGTGCCAGCAGTGGGACTAGCGGGACCTACGAGCAGTACTTC
CDR3 protein: CASSGTSGTYEQYF

D gene: .
V gene: TRBV9
J gene: TRBJ2-1
clone size: once
CDR3 DNA: TGTGCCAGCAGCGTAGATATGGGAGTCTCCTACAATGAGCAGTTCTTC
CDR3 protein: CASSVDMGVSYNEQFF